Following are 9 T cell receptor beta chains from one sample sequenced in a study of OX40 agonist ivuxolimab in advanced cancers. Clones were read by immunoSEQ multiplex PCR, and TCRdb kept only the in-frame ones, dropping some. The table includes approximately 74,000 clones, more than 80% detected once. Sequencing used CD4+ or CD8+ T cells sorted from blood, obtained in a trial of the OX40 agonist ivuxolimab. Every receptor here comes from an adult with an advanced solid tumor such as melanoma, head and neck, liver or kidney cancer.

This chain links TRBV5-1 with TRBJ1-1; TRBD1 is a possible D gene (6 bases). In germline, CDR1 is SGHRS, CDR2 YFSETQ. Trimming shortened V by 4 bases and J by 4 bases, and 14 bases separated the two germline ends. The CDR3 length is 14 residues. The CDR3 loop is CASSRGLGGTEAFF. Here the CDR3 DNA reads TGCGCCAGCAGCCGGGGGCTTGGGGGCACTGAAGCTTTCTTT.

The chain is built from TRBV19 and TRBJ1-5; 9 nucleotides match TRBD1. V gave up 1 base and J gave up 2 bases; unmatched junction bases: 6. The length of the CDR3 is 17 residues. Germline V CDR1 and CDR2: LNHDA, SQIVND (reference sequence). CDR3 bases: TGTGCCAGTAGTATAGGAGGGACAGGGTTTGGCAATCAGCCCCAGCATTTT. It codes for CASSIGGTGFGNQPQHF.

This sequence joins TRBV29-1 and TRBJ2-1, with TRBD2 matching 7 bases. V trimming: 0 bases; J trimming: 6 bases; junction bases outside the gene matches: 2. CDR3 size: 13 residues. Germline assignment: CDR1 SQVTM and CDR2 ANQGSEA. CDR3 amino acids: CSVEDREGNEQFF. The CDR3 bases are TGCAGCGTTGAAGACAGGGAGGGCAATGAGCAGTTCTTC.

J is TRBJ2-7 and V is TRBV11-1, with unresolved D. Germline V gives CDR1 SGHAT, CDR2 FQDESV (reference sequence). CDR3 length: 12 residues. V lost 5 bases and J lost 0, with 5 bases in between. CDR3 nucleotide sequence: TGTGCCAGCAGCCCTAGCTCCTACGAGCAGTACTTC. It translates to CASSPSSYEQYF.

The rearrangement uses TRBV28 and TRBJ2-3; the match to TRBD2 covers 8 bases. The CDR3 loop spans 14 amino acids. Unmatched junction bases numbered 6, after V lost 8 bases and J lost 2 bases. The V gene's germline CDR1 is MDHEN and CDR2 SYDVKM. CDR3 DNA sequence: TGTGCCAGCGGTCTAGCGGGTATCACAGATACGCAGTATTTT. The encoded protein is CASGLAGITDTQYF.

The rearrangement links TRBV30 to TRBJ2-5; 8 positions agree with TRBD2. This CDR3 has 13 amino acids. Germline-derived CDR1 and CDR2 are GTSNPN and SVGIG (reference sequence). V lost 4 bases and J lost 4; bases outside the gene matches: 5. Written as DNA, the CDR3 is TGTGCCTGGAAAACTAGCGGACTAGAGACCCAGTACTTC. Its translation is CAWKTSGLETQYF.

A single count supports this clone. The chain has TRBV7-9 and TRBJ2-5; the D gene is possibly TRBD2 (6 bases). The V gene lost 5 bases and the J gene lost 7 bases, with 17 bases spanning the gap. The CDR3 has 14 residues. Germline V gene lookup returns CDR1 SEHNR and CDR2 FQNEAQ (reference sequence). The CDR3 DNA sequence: TGTGCCAGCAGCCGGGGGACGGGCTCGGGGACCCAGTACTTC. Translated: CASSRGTGSGTQYF.

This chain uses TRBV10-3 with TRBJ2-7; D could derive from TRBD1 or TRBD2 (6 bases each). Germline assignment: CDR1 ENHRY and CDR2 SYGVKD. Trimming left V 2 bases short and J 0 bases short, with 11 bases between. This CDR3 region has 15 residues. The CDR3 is CAISEVRDTSYEQYF. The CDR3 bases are TGTGCCATCAGTGAGGTGCGGGACACCTCCTACGAGCAGTACTTC.

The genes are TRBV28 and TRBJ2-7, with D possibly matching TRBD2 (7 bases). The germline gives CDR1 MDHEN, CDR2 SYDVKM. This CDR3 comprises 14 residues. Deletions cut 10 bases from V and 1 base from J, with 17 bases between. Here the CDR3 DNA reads TGTGCCATCGGGGGGCTCCGGGGATCCTACGAGCAGTACTTC. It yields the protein CAIGGLRGSYEQYF.